This T cell receptor beta chain was recorded in a study of cytomegalovirus exposure and HLA in healthy donors. This CDR3 has 16 residues. V lost 1 base, J lost 8 bases, and 11 bases stayed unmatched. Germline V gene lookup returns CDR1 LNHDA and CDR2 SQIVND (reference sequence). The primer mix had 60 Vbeta and 13 Jbeta primers. Produced via immunoSEQ multiplex PCR; TCRdb's table is partial and in-frame only. The table has approximately 89,000 clones, 81% seen once. The chain carries TRBV19 and TRBJ1-2; TRBD1 matches 9 bases. This TCR was recovered from a human donor in good health. Sequencing was performed on PBMCs. CDR3 coding DNA: TGTGCCAGTAGTATAGTGACGAGACAGGGGGACCGCGGCTACACCTTC. Protein: CASSIVTRQGDRGYTF.